Below, 25 T cell receptor beta chains from the same sample are listed, as sequenced in a study of T cell responses to AZD1222 COVID-19 vaccine. Sequenced by immunoSEQ multiplex PCR; TCRdb stores in-frame clones only, minus some. The profile shows about 150,000 clones, more than 85% of them singletons. This specimen was peripheral blood, taken on day 0 of AZD1222 vaccination. The receptor set was obtained from an adult in good health.

The genes are TRBV3-1 (or the pseudogene TRBV3-2) and TRBJ1-1; D unresolved. The CDR3 has 13 amino acids. Trimming removed 1 base from V and 10 bases from J, with 13 bases in between. Germline values: CDR1 LGHDT, CDR2 YNNKEL (reference sequence). The chain's CDR3 is CASSQVTDSGAFF. The CDR3 DNA reads TGTGCCAGCAGCCAAGTTACGGATTCAGGAGCTTTCTTT.

The chain links TRBV5-5 to TRBJ2-7; 9 positions agree with TRBD1. Germline V gene lookup returns CDR1 SGHKS and CDR2 YYEKEE (reference sequence). This CDR3 spans 15 amino acids. V was clipped by 3 bases and J by 5 bases; unmatched bases: 9. The CDR3 DNA reads TGTGCCAGCAGCTCACTCCGGGACAGGGCGGACGAGCAGTACTTC. Its translation: CASSSLRDRADEQYF.

The chain has TRBV27 and TRBJ2-4, with D uncertain. The V and J ends lost 6 bases and 4 bases respectively, with 13 bases between them. This CDR3 contains 14 residues. Germline CDR1 MNHEY, CDR2 SMNVEV (reference sequence). The CDR3 bases are TGTGCCAGCAGCCTTGGTACCGATAAAAACATTCAGTACTTC. Translated: CASSLGTDKNIQYF.

V gene TRBV6-2 or TRBV6-3 combines with J gene TRBJ1-5; D is perhaps TRBD1 (5 bases). This CDR3 is built from 16 residues. The germline CDR1 and CDR2 sequences are MNHEY and SVGEGT. V shed 4 bases and J shed 1 base, with 14 bases lying between them. The CDR3 coding sequence is TGTGCCAGCAGTTCTGCCCGACAGAGGAGCAATCAGCCCCAGCATTTT. It specifies CASSSARQRSNQPQHF.

The chain links TRBV6-5 to TRBJ2-1; possibly TRBD2 for D (5 bases). V lost 8 bases and J 7 bases, leaving 15 bases between the germline ends. This CDR3 is 13 amino acids long. CDR1 and CDR2 from the germline V gene are MNHEY and SVGAGI. The CDR3 nucleotides read TGTGCCAGCGAGGGAACCCCCCGGAATGAGCAGTTCTTC. Residues: CASEGTPRNEQFF.

This rearrangement joins TRBV25-1 to TRBJ1-1; D not certain. This CDR3 contains 13 residues. Trimming took off 6 bases at V and 3 bases at J, with 11 bases between the two ends. Germline V gene lookup returns CDR1 MGHDK and CDR2 SYGVNS. In nucleotides, the CDR3 is TGTGCCAGCAGCGTAGCAGAATACACTGAAGCTTTCTTT. Translation: CASSVAEYTEAFF.

This clone has just one count. V gene TRBV28 combines with J gene TRBJ2-2; 8 bases line up with TRBD1. The germline CDR1 and CDR2 sequences are MDHEN and SYDVKM. This CDR3 region has 14 residues. Losses at the gene ends were 4 bases for V and 3 bases for J; bases not matched to a gene: 1. This chain's CDR3 is CASSSDRDTGELFF. CDR3 bases: TGTGCCAGCAGTTCGGACAGGGACACCGGGGAGCTGTTTTTT.

V is TRBV6-5 and J is TRBJ2-1; TRBD2 aligns across 12 bases. The V and J ends lost 7 bases and 7 bases, in that order; junction bases with no gene match: 8. The CDR3 consists of 15 residues. CDR1 is MNHEY, CDR2 SVGAGI, per germline. Written as DNA, the CDR3 is TGTGCCAGCAAAGGGTCTAGCGGGGGGGTTAATGAGCAGTTCTTC. This encodes CASKGSSGGVNEQFF.

The chain combines TRBV9 with TRBJ2-1; 9 bases line up with TRBD2. J gave up 8 bases and V 0 bases, and 3 bases lay outside the gene matches. This CDR3 has 14 residues. Germline lookup yields CDR1 SGDLS and CDR2 YYNGEE. Here the CDR3 DNA reads TGTGCCAGCAGCGTAGGGACTAGCGTCGATGAGCAGTTCTTC. It translates to CASSVGTSVDEQFF. The variable domain in full, completed from reference TRBV9 and TRBJ2-1, reads DSGVTQTPKHLITATGQRVTLRCSPRSGDLSVYWYQQSLDQGLQFLIQYYNGEERAKGNILERFSAQQFPDLHSELNLSSLELGDSALYFCASSVGTSVDEQFFGPGTRLTVL.

V and J are TRBV29-1 and TRBJ2-5; 13 nucleotides line up with TRBD2. The CDR3 length is 18 residues. The germline gives CDR1 SQVTM, CDR2 ANQGSEA. J was trimmed by 0 bases and V by 7 bases; bases with no gene match: 14. CDR3 residues: CSGFQGLAGPKYQETQYF. The CDR3 DNA sequence: TGCAGCGGGTTTCAGGGACTAGCGGGACCGAAGTACCAAGAGACCCAGTACTTC.

This chain uses TRBV5-1 with TRBJ2-5, with 8 bases that match TRBD2. Germline CDR1 reads SGHRS; CDR2 reads YFSETQ. V dropped 1 base and J dropped 3; count of bases not matched to a gene: 5. The CDR3 sequence is 15 residues long. CDR3 protein: CASSLPGGIKETQYF. Here the CDR3 DNA reads TGCGCCAGCAGCTTGCCGGGGGGGATTAAAGAGACCCAGTACTTC.

The chain links TRBV25-1 to TRBJ2-7, with a possible D match to TRBD2 (6 bases). The CDR3 is 14 residues long. V shed 5 bases and J shed 4 bases, with 15 bases lying between them. The germline V gene encodes CDR1 MGHDK and CDR2 SYGVNS. CDR3: CASSSDGSLYEQYF. CDR3 DNA: TGTGCCAGCAGTTCTGACGGGAGTTTGTACGAGCAGTACTTC.

The chain combines TRBV18 with TRBJ2-7; either TRBD1 or TRBD2 may fit D (5 bases each). This CDR3 spans 15 amino acids. Germline-derived CDR1 and CDR2 are KGHSH and LQKENI. With 6 bases removed from V and 5 bases from J, the gap between germline ends came to 20 bases. The CDR3 DNA reads as TGTGCCAGCTCCCCTCTCGAGGGGCTAGTGAACGAGCAGTACTTC. Translation gives CASSPLEGLVNEQYF.

The rearrangement uses TRBV3-1 (or the pseudogene TRBV3-2) and TRBJ1-6; D gene uncertain. The CDR3 extends over 12 amino acids. CDR1 and CDR2 from the germline V gene are LGHDT and YNNKEL (reference sequence). Trimming took 0 bases from V and 9 from J, leaving 3 bases between them. DNA of the CDR3: TGTGCCAGCAGCCAAGAGGTTTCACCCCTCCACTTT. It yields the protein CASSQEVSPLHF.

The rearrangement uses TRBV11-1 and TRBJ1-1; the D is unclear. CDR3 length: 14 residues. The V end was cut by 2 bases, the J end by 1 base, with 8 bases between. Germline CDR1 is SGHAT and CDR2 is FQDESV (reference sequence). CDR3 nucleotide sequence: TGTGCCAGCAGCTTATACGGGGAGAACACTGAAGCTTTCTTT. Its protein is CASSLYGENTEAFF.

V and J are TRBV30 and TRBJ2-1, with D unclear. CDR1 is GTSNPN, CDR2 SVGIG, per germline (reference sequence). This CDR3 spans 13 amino acids. Trimming left V 1 base short and J 5 bases short, with 9 bases between. DNA of the CDR3: TGTGCCTGGAGTGGCTTAGGGCACAATGAGCAGTTCTTC. It specifies CAWSGLGHNEQFF.

The rearrangement uses TRBV6-2 or TRBV6-3 and TRBJ2-7; D may match TRBD1 or TRBD2 (7 bases each). The CDR3 covers 17 residues. Germline V gene lookup returns CDR1 MNHEY and CDR2 SVGEGT. Trimming took off 2 bases at V and 0 bases at J, with 17 bases between the two ends. The CDR3 spells CASSYARPGGASYEQYF. The CDR3 nucleotides are TGTGCCAGCAGTTACGCTAGACCAGGGGGGGCCTCCTACGAGCAGTACTTC.

The J gene is TRBJ1-5, the V gene TRBV7-8; weak D call: TRBD1 (5 bases). The ends were cut back, 2 bases at V and 6 bases at J, with 8 bases in the middle. CDR1 SGHVS and CDR2 FQNEAQ come from the germline V gene. This CDR3 contains 13 residues. CDR3 coding DNA: TGTGCCAGCAGCTTACAGGGAGGTCAGCCCCAGCATTTT. Translated, it gives CASSLQGGQPQHF.

The chain carries TRBV9 and TRBJ1-2, with a tentative D call TRBD1 (6 bases). CDR1 SGDLS and CDR2 YYNGEE come from the germline V gene. V gave up 4 bases and J gave up 5 bases, with 18 bases separating them. This CDR3 spans 15 amino acids. CDR3 DNA: TGTGCCAGCAGCCCCGGGGGCAACCTGGGGTATGGCTACACCTTC. Residues: CASSPGGNLGYGYTF.

This clone was seen just once. The chain links TRBV3-1 (or the pseudogene TRBV3-2) to TRBJ2-1; 15 bases match TRBD2. The CDR3 has 19 amino acids. CDR1 is LGHDT, CDR2 YNNKEL, per germline (reference sequence). The V and J ends lost 2 bases and 1 base, in that order; junction bases with no gene match: 6. CDR3 region: CASSQWGLAGGASYNEQFF. The CDR3 DNA follows: TGTGCCAGCAGCCAATGGGGACTAGCGGGGGGAGCTTCCTACAATGAGCAGTTCTTC.

The chain recombines TRBV24-1 with TRBJ1-2; D is ambiguous. This CDR3 contains 11 residues. Germline-derived CDR1 and CDR2 are KGHDR and SFDVKD. Trimming removed 4 bases from V and 4 bases from J, with 3 bases in between. Written as DNA, the CDR3 is TGTGCCACCAGTGACACCTATGGCTACACCTTC. Its translation: CATSDTYGYTF.

The rearrangement uses TRBV4-3 and TRBJ2-5; TRBD2 might be the D (6 bases). The CDR3 spans 12 residues. From germline, CDR1 is LGHNA and CDR2 YSLEER. V dropped 2 bases and J dropped 5 bases, with 6 bases sitting between them. CDR3 protein: CASSQSGETQYF. The DNA of the CDR3 is TGCGCCAGCAGCCAAAGCGGGGAGACCCAGTACTTC.

This clone was recorded a few times. V and J are TRBV2 and TRBJ2-7, with unresolved D. CDR1 SNHLY and CDR2 FYNNEI come from the germline V gene. The CDR3 extends over 13 amino acids. V lost 6 bases to trimming and J lost 0 bases, with 9 bases between them. CDR3 sequence: CASRMDGSYEQYF. Written as DNA, the CDR3 is TGTGCCAGCAGAATGGACGGCTCCTACGAGCAGTACTTC.

The chain links TRBV6-2 or TRBV6-3 to TRBJ1-5, with 7 bases matching TRBD1. Trimming took 5 bases from V and 1 from J; bases not matched to a gene: 2. The CDR3 contains 14 residues. The germline V gene has CDR1 MNHEY and CDR2 SVGEGT. CDR3 DNA sequence: TGTGCCAGCAGTAGGGGACAGAGCAATCAGCCCCAGCATTTT. Protein product: CASSRGQSNQPQHF.

V is TRBV6-2 or TRBV6-3 and J is TRBJ2-7; 11 nucleotides line up with TRBD2. V lost 6 bases to trimming and J lost 5 bases; unmatched junction nucleotides: 12. The V gene's germline CDR1 is MNHEY and CDR2 SVGEGT. This CDR3 has 16 amino acids. CDR3 loop: CASSPTALAGVDEQYF. CDR3 coding DNA: TGTGCCAGCAGCCCTACGGCACTAGCGGGAGTCGACGAGCAGTACTTC.